The present T cell receptor beta chain was sequenced within a study of T-cell memory formation after mild COVID-19 listed by TCRdb under 2021. With respect to the entire study: Most TCR sequence clusters were specific to one of the two donors. Two young, previously healthy adult volunteers made up the cohort, one male and one female. Longitudinal TCRalpha and TCRbeta repertoire sequencing tracked T-cell clones expanding and contracting after mild COVID-19 in two donors.

Results and caveats for the whole study, not just this receptor: Some responding clones were found in pre-infection memory, which suggests that pre-existing cross-reactive memory T cells took part in the SARS-CoV-2 response. Balanced CD4/CD8 phenotypes were observed for clones contracting from day 15 to 85, whereas a bias towards CD4+ was observed for a second wave of clones expanding from day 15 to 37. Only a couple of mild cases were covered in the study, and larger cohorts including severe cases with pre-infection samples were considered necessary. Contracting CD4+ clones were found mainly in CM and EM memory subsets, while CD8+ clones were enriched in EMRA. SARS-CoV-2 specificity of the second-wave clones peaking on day 37 was not confirmed.

Ficoll-Paque density gradient centrifugation was the method used to isolate PBMCs. The junction shows trimming of 0 bases on V and 7 bases on J, plus 13 bases between the germline ends. CDR1 SGHRS and CDR2 YFSETQ are derived from the germline V gene. The CDR3 has 14 amino acids, counting the end cysteine and phenylalanine. Only the CDR3 DNA is retained, 42 bases long and in frame from the first base. This clonotype occurred a few times. Its antigen target is currently unknown. Within one base of it there is no much larger clone, and no base qualities were kept. The run used an Illumina NovaSeq 6000. cDNA libraries for TCRalpha and TCRbeta were prepared by 5'RACE using constant-segment primers, with sample barcodes and unique molecular identifiers added. Trizol reagent was used to extract RNA from every sample. Amplification of the libraries took two PCR steps, and the second step added a second sample barcode plus Illumina TruSeq adapters. Sequencing of libraries was performed on an Illumina NovaSeq with 2 x 150 bp paired-end reads. On the authors' methods: Demultiplexing of reads and collapsing into UMI-guided consensus sequences were performed with migec v1.2.7. Using mixcr v2.1.11, the UMI consensuses were aligned to TRA and TRB V and J templates and assembled into clonotypes. A clonotype was counted as expanded or contracted only when both edgeR and NoisET called the clonotype significant, with the noise models trained on biological replicates. edgeR calls used a false discovery rate-adjusted p below 0.01 and a log2 fold-change threshold of 1. As an exploratory analysis of dynamics, PCA with hierarchical clustering was applied to max-normalized trajectories of the 1000 most abundant clonotypes. Separately sequenced CD4+ and CD8+ repertoires were used to assign the CD4 or CD8 phenotype of responding clones. The raw public data were reprocessed by TCRdb itself: fastp quality trimming at Q25, MiXCR clonotype calling, in-frame beta chains only. CDR3 protein duplicates are merged, each entry listing the most common genes and DNA. Clone size and V and J calls follow TCRdb, not the original study. The sample profile shows 300,000 to 400,000 distinct CDR3 sequences; roughly 13% of them were found once. 22% of the sample is in the top ten clones.

The V and J segments used are TRBV5-1 and TRBJ1-2; TRBD1 could be the D gene, as 6 bases match. The receptor was derived from a man aged 18 to 30 who had mild COVID-19 (a few samples of this study predate the infection). The sample titles of this study are shuffled in the database, so cell type and time point are left out; the donor was told from shared clones. The sample taken for sequencing was PBMCs or a T cell subset sorted from them (not recorded which). The DNA sequence reads TGCGCCAGCAGCTTGGGACAGGTTTCGGGTGGCTACACCTTC. Translated, this gives CASSLGQVSGGYTF. When the CDR3 is completed using the reference TRBV5-1 and TRBJ1-2 genes on either side, the full variable domain is KAGVTQTPRYLIKTRGQQVTLSCSPISGHRSVSWYQQTPGQGLQFLFEYFSETQRNKGNFPGRFSGRQFSNSRSEMNVSTLELGDSALYLCASSLGQVSGGYTFGSGTRLTVV.